Below are 23 T cell receptor beta chains sequenced from a single sample in a study of type 1 and type 2 diabetes patients. Amplification started from genomic DNA. The TCR beta CDR3 region was amplified using 30 forward and 13 reverse primers. Via MiXCR, TCRdb re-called the multiplex PCR reads, giving one row per CDR3 protein. The sample carries fewer than 300,000 distinct CDR3 sequences, roughly 50% recorded once. The sample taken for sequencing was peripheral blood mononuclear cells (PBMCs). All receptors derive from a man aged 18 to 29 with type 2 diabetes.

The chain is built from TRBV10-3 and TRBJ1-3; 9 nucleotides agree with TRBD1. CDR1 ENHRY and CDR2 SYGVKD come from the germline V gene. V shed 6 bases, J shed 4 bases, and the junction held 4 bases outside the gene matches. The CDR3 is made up of 14 amino acids. For the CDR3, the DNA is TGTGCCATCAGGAGGGACAGGGAAGGAAACACCATATATTTT. Its protein product is CAIRRDREGNTIYF.

This clonotype was observed a few times. The chain combines TRBV20-1 with TRBJ2-7; TRBD1 agrees at 8 bases. This CDR3 has 14 residues. Germline assignment: CDR1 DFQATT and CDR2 SNEGSKA (reference sequence). Trimming removed 4 bases from V and 7 bases from J; junction bases left unmatched: 12. CDR3 region: CSATGGQGVGEQYF. CDR3 bases: TGCAGTGCTACAGGAGGACAGGGAGTAGGGGAGCAGTACTTC.

There are many counts of this clonotype. This rearrangement joins TRBV15 to TRBJ2-3, with unresolved D. Germline CDR1 and CDR2: LNHNV and YYDKDF (reference sequence). The V gene lost 6 bases and the J gene lost 6 bases, with 16 bases spanning the gap. CDR3 length equals 14 residues. The CDR3 reads CATRRDIAGDTQYF. The CDR3 DNA reads TGTGCCACCAGACGCGACATCGCTGGGGATACGCAGTATTTT.

This clonotype appeared a few times. The V and J genes are TRBV7-2 and TRBJ2-2; 9 nucleotides align to TRBD2. CDR1 is SGHTA and CDR2 is FQGNSA in the germline V gene. V trimming: 5 bases; J trimming: 3 bases; junction bases outside the gene matches: 4. The CDR3 runs to 15 residues. CDR3 amino acids: CASSPGLAHTGELFF. The CDR3 coding sequence is TGTGCCAGCAGCCCGGGACTAGCCCACACCGGGGAGCTGTTTTTT.

The chain has TRBV6-2 or TRBV6-3 and TRBJ1-5; D not resolved. Germline V gene lookup returns CDR1 MNHEY and CDR2 SVGEGT. Deletions cut 4 bases from V and 6 bases from J, with 13 bases between. CDR3 size: 14 residues. In nucleotides, the CDR3 is TGTGCCAGCAGTTCCCCGCATTCAGCTCAGCCCCAGCATTTT. Translating it yields CASSSPHSAQPQHF.

This clonotype showed up just a few times. The chain carries TRBV6-6 and TRBJ1-6, with 10 positions matching TRBD1. J lost 17 bases, V lost 5 bases, and 9 bases had no gene match. CDR3 size: 13 residues. Germline CDR1 and CDR2: MNHNY and SVGAGI (reference sequence). CDR3 residues: CASSATTGQGIHF. The CDR3 DNA reads as TGTGCCAGCAGTGCAACAACGGGACAGGGGATCCACTTT.

This clonotype was detected a few times. The chain combines TRBV4-1 with TRBJ2-7; TRBD2 agrees at 7 bases. The length of the CDR3 is 17 residues. Trimming took 0 bases from V and 3 from J; bases not matched to a gene: 11. Germline CDR1 MGHRA, CDR2 YSYEKL. Written as DNA, the CDR3 is TGCGCCAGCAGCCAAGAGGGAGTGAAGCGGGGCGTCTACGAGCAGTACTTC. Translation gives CASSQEGVKRGVYEQYF.

Regarding this clonotype: Sequence at one end of the junction differs from germline and may be a read error. The rearrangement joins TRBV28 to TRBJ2-7; D is possibly TRBD1 (6 bases). This CDR3 comprises 13 residues. Germline V gene sequence: CDR1 MDHEN, CDR2 SYDVKM. The CDR3 spells CATSLSTGLEQYF. CDR3 in DNA: TGTGCCACCTCCCTATCAACAGGGCTCGAGCAGTATTTC.

The chain recombines TRBV20-1 with TRBJ1-5; TRBD1 matches 9 bases. The J segment lost 5 bases and the V segment lost 4 bases, leaving 3 bases of the junction unmatched. This CDR3 region has 13 residues. CDR1 DFQATT and CDR2 SNEGSKA come from the germline V gene (reference sequence). The CDR3: CSANRGRDQPQHF. The CDR3 DNA is TGCAGTGCTAACAGGGGGCGGGATCAGCCCCAGCATTTT.

This clonotype was counted a few times. The V gene is TRBV7-8, the J gene TRBJ2-7; a weak D match, TRBD1 (5 bases). The CDR3 has 14 amino acids. Germline values: CDR1 SGHVS, CDR2 FQNEAQ. The V and J ends lost 6 bases and 3 bases respectively, with 15 bases between them. This CDR3 is CASRQGVGFYEQYF. The CDR3 nucleotides are TGTGCCAGCAGGCAAGGGGTCGGTTTCTACGAGCAGTACTTC. The variable domain in full, with the rest retrieved from reference TRBV7-8 and TRBJ2-7, is GAGVSQSPRYKVAKRGQDVALRCDPISGHVSLFWYQQALGQGPEFLTYFQNEAQLDKSGLPSDRFFAERPEGSVSTLKIQRTQQEDSAVYLCASRQGVGFYEQYFGPGTRLTVT.

The chain employs TRBV14 and TRBJ2-7, with D possibly matching TRBD1 (6 bases). V was clipped by 5 bases and J by 2 bases, with 13 bases between them. Looked up from germline, CDR1 is SGHDN and CDR2 is FVKESK. The CDR3 length is 14 residues. The CDR3 DNA reads as TGTGCCAGCAGCGGACAACAGGGACCCTACGAGCAGTACTTC. Protein product: CASSGQQGPYEQYF.

In this sample, this clonotype turned up a few times. The chain joins TRBV2 to TRBJ1-1; 8 bases line up with TRBD1. Germline V lookup: CDR1 SNHLY, CDR2 FYNNEI. There are 17 residues in the CDR3. The ends lost 4 bases at V and 0 bases at J; junction bases unmatched: 10. This chain's CDR3 is CASSVEQGGKMNTEAFF. CDR3 bases: TGTGCCAGCAGTGTGGAACAGGGGGGGAAGATGAACACTGAAGCTTTCTTT.

With regard to this clonotype: A read error may account for a junction end that differs from germline. The chain combines TRBV6-6 with TRBJ1-2; D may be TRBD1 (5 bases). CDR1 MNHNY and CDR2 SVGAGI come from the germline V gene (reference sequence). This CDR3 is built from 15 residues. The CDR3 bases are TGTGCCATCAGTGGGGGTACTATTGTCGGGGACGGCTACACCTTC. It is translated as CAISGGTIVGDGYTF.

The chain is built from TRBV24-1 and TRBJ1-2, with 7 positions matching TRBD1. Germline assignment: CDR1 KGHDR and CDR2 SFDVKD. Trimming cost V 5 bases and J 2 bases; bases outside gene matches: 4. The CDR3 is 14 amino acids. The CDR3 sequence is CATSGTGENYGYTF. The CDR3 bases are TGTGCCACCAGTGGGACAGGAGAAAACTATGGCTACACCTTC.

The chain uses TRBV4-3 and TRBJ1-6, with D perhaps matching TRBD1 (6 bases). V was trimmed by 6 bases and J by 8 bases, leaving 11 bases between them. CDR1 is LGHNA and CDR2 is YSLEER in the germline V gene. The CDR3 totals 13 residues. The CDR3 region is CASSGGGYSPLHF. The CDR3 bases are TGCGCCAGCAGTGGGGGCGGGTATTCACCCCTCCACTTT.

J is TRBJ1-4 and V is TRBV4-2, with a weak D call TRBD1 (6 bases). Germline loops: CDR1 LGHNA, CDR2 YNFKEQ. With 0 bases removed from V and 15 bases from J, the gap between germline ends came to 17 bases. CDR3 length: 14 residues. The CDR3 sequence: CASSQEAVEHRVFF. CDR3 bases: TGTGCCAGCAGCCAAGAAGCCGTGGAACACAGGGTGTTTTTT.

In its sample, this clonotype was seen many times. The rearrangement uses TRBV14 and TRBJ2-5; D not resolved. This CDR3 has 15 amino acids. Germline CDR1 and CDR2: SGHDN and FVKESK. V was clipped by 1 base and J by 2 bases, with 11 bases between them. Here the CDR3 DNA reads TGTGCCAGCAGCCAAGGGGCAGTCCGGCAAGAGACCCAGTACTTC. It encodes CASSQGAVRQETQYF.

The rearrangement links TRBV20-1 to TRBJ2-3; the match to TRBD1 covers 10 bases. CDR1 and CDR2 (germline): DFQATT, SNEGSKA (reference sequence). Trimming removed 5 bases from V and 6 bases from J; junction bases left unmatched: 2. The CDR3 covers 12 residues. The CDR3 sequence is CSAPGQGDTQYF. The DNA for the CDR3 is TGCAGTGCTCCGGGACAGGGGGATACGCAGTATTTT.

V gene TRBV20-1 combines with J gene TRBJ1-2; a weak D match, TRBD1 (6 bases). From germline, CDR1 is DFQATT and CDR2 SNEGSKA (reference sequence). This CDR3 spans 15 amino acids. The germline V and J ends were trimmed by 6 bases and 4 bases, with 21 bases remaining between them. CDR3: CSANTEHREGYGYTF. In DNA form, the CDR3 reads TGCAGTGCCAACACAGAACACAGGGAAGGCTATGGCTACACCTTC.

The rearrangement uses TRBV28 and TRBJ2-7; D gene ambiguous. CDR3 size: 12 residues. CDR1 is MDHEN and CDR2 is SYDVKM in the germline V gene. Trimming cost V 1 base and J 4 bases, with 5 bases left between them. CDR3 bases: TGTGCCAGCAGTTTATCGCCATACGAGCAGTACTTC. This encodes CASSLSPYEQYF.

The V call is TRBV6-1, the J call TRBJ2-1; 7 bases line up with TRBD1. The CDR3 contains 15 residues. With 1 base clipped from V and 2 bases from J, the junction kept 2 bases outside the gene matches. Looked up from germline, CDR1 is MNHNS and CDR2 is SASEGT. CDR3 sequence (DNA): TGTGCCAGCAGTGAAGGAGGGGGCCCCTACAATGAGCAGTTCTTC. The encoded protein is CASSEGGGPYNEQFF.

The chain is built from TRBV6-6 and TRBJ1-1; possibly TRBD1 for D (6 bases). The CDR3 extends over 12 amino acids. V shed 8 bases and J shed 4 bases, with 11 bases lying between them. Looked up from germline, CDR1 is MNHNY and CDR2 is SVGAGI (reference sequence). The CDR3 DNA follows: TGTGCCAGCTTGGGGGCGGCCACTGAAGCTTTCTTT. As protein: CASLGAATEAFF.

The J gene is TRBJ1-6, the V gene TRBV7-2; 7 bases match TRBD1. Looked up from germline, CDR1 is SGHTA and CDR2 is FQGNSA. The CDR3 consists of 16 residues. With 2 bases clipped from V and 7 bases from J, the junction kept 8 bases outside the gene matches. The CDR3 reads CASSLLLGTVNSPLHF. The CDR3 DNA sequence: TGTGCCAGCAGCTTACTCCTCGGGACAGTAAATTCACCCCTCCACTTT.